The rows below give T cell receptor beta chains drawn from one sample of a study of blood T cell repertoires in COVID-19. Sequencing was performed with immunoSEQ multiplex PCR; in TCRdb, only in-frame clones are kept and a portion is missing. The sample lists some 150,000 clones, roughly 79% occurring once. Sequenced material: PBMCs or T cells enriched from blood (not recorded which). Every receptor here comes from a woman in her 50s who had recovered from COVID-19. The CDR3 runs from the conserved cysteine through the conserved F or W. A D gene is named only where the DNA matches it firmly. A row's size may be missing; if present it is once, few, many or a size class.

clone_size	v_call	d_call	j_call	cdr3_aa	cdr3_nt
.	TRBV28	.	TRBJ2-7	CASRMEDSSYEQYF	TGTGCCAGCAGAATGGAGGACTCCTCCTACGAGCAGTACTTC
few	TRBV3-1/TRBV3-2	TRBD2	TRBJ2-2	CASSQGAGGFAGELFF	TGTGCCAGCAGCCAAGGAGCGGGGGGGTTCGCCGGGGAGCTGTTTTTT
.	TRBV28	TRBD1	TRBJ2-7	CASTIFGQGTYEQYF	TGTGCCAGCACGATCTTCGGACAGGGGACCTACGAGCAGTACTTC
.	TRBV7-9	.	TRBJ1-2	CASSRAGLVGSGGGYTF	TGTGCCAGCAGCCGAGCGGGGTTGGTGGGATCTGGAGGCGGCTACACCTTC
.	TRBV18	.	TRBJ1-1	CASSQNLKGQNTEAFF	TGTGCCAGCTCACAAAACCTAAAGGGACAGAACACTGAAGCTTTCTTT
.	TRBV12-5	TRBD1	TRBJ2-3	CASGLGRTGRTDTQYF	TGTGCTAGTGGTTTGGGGAGGACAGGGCGGACAGATACGCAGTATTTT
.	TRBV4-2	.	TRBJ2-2	CASSQDLAGNTGELFF	TGTGCCAGCAGCCAAGACCTTGCGGGGAACACCGGGGAGCTGTTTTTT
.	TRBV7-9	TRBD1	TRBJ1-6	CASSTRGDSPLHF	TGTGCCAGCAGCACCAGGGGGGATTCACCCCTCCACTTT
.	TRBV3-1/TRBV3-2	.	TRBJ2-2	CASSQLGQGAGELFF	TGTGCCAGCAGCCAATTGGGGCAGGGCGCCGGGGAGCTGTTTTTT
.	TRBV11-2	.	TRBJ1-1	CASSLGERGSEAFF	TGTGCCAGCAGCTTAGGGGAGAGGGGGTCTGAAGCTTTCTTT
.	TRBV6-6	TRBD1	TRBJ1-2	CASSYGPGGAYGYTF	TGTGCCAGCAGTTACGGCCCAGGGGGCGCGTATGGCTACACCTTC
.	TRBV28	.	TRBJ2-3	CASSPGGAITDTQYF	TGTGCCAGCAGCCCCGGTGGGGCCATCACAGATACGCAGTATTTT
.	TRBV7-9	TRBD2	TRBJ2-1	CASSVTGTSGIGEQFF	TGTGCCAGCAGCGTTACCGGGACTAGCGGGATCGGTGAGCAGTTCTTC
.	TRBV19	.	TRBJ1-5	CASSIGRQPQHF	TGTGCCAGTAGTATCGGGAGACAGCCCCAGCATTTT
.	TRBV7-8	TRBD1	TRBJ1-1	CASSSDRGPWTEAFF	TGTGCCAGCAGCTCTGACAGGGGGCCGTGGACTGAAGCTTTCTTT
.	TRBV2	.	TRBJ1-6	CASSVRGLVGRSPLHF	TGTGCCAGCAGTGTTAGGGGGTTGGTGGGGCGTTCACCCCTCCACTTT
.	TRBV2	TRBD1	TRBJ1-3	CASSEGQTSGNTIYF	TGTGCCAGCAGCGAGGGACAGACCTCTGGAAACACCATATATTTT
.	TRBV5-1	.	TRBJ1-5	CASSLFAGSNQPQHF	TGCGCCAGCAGCTTGTTTGCAGGGAGCAATCAGCCCCAGCATTTT